Each of the 19 T cell receptor beta chains below was sequenced from the same sample in a study of T cell repertoires in cytomegalovirus infection. TCRdb reprocessed the reads via MiXCR and lists one record per CDR3 protein. The table includes 900,000 to 950,000 distinct CDR3 sequences, around 30% detected once. Antigen specificity for these receptors is unknown. The sequences come from cultured CD8+ T cells from PBMCs, collected from culture after CMV antigen stimulation. These receptors were collected from a human donor in good health (CMV status not recorded). Some clones in this sample may be carry-over from other donors' samples.

DNA of the CDR3: TGTGCCAGCAGTTACGGCGGAGTGGCTGTCTATGGCTACACCTTC. Translation gives CASSYGGVAVYGYTF. V and J are TRBV6-5 and TRBJ1-2; D unclear. V was clipped by 2 bases and J by 4 bases, with 14 bases between them. Germline lookup yields CDR1 MNHEY and CDR2 SVGAGI. This CDR3 is built from 15 residues.

The V and J genes are TRBV5-4 and TRBJ2-5, with 7 bases that match TRBD2. Germline values: CDR1 SGHNT, CDR2 YYREEE (reference sequence). With 3 bases clipped from V and 3 bases from J, the junction kept 5 bases outside the gene matches. The CDR3 length is 14 residues. The CDR3: CASSYLAVKETQYF. In DNA, the CDR3 is TGTGCCAGCAGCTATCTAGCGGTAAAAGAGACCCAGTACTTC.

The chain recombines TRBV11-2 with TRBJ2-1, with D perhaps TRBD2 (6 bases). The CDR3 extends over 16 amino acids. Germline V gene data show CDR1 as SGHAT and CDR2 as FQNNGV. V dropped 3 bases and J dropped 0 bases, with 12 bases sitting between them. DNA for the CDR3: TGTGCCAGCAGCTTCTGGGACTCTTCCTCCTACAATGAGCAGTTCTTC. Translating gives CASSFWDSSSYNEQFF.

This clonotype was counted ten times or more. The J gene is TRBJ2-1, the V gene TRBV7-6, with TRBD2 matching 10 bases. V was clipped by 0 bases and J by 7 bases; unmatched bases: 3. This CDR3 has 15 amino acids. Germline lookup yields CDR1 SGHVS and CDR2 FNYEAQ. Here the CDR3 reads CASSLAAGGINEQFF. CDR3 sequence (DNA): TGTGCCAGCAGCTTAGCAGCGGGGGGGATTAATGAGCAGTTCTTC.

V is TRBV9 and J is TRBJ1-1; 11 bases are shared with TRBD1. Losses at the gene ends were 4 bases for V and 5 bases for J; bases not matched to a gene: 4. Germline V gene data show CDR1 as SGDLS and CDR2 as YYNGEE. This CDR3 is built from 14 residues. The CDR3 coding sequence is TGTGCCAGCAGCAAGGGACAGGGGGGGACTGAAGCTTTCTTT. Its translation: CASSKGQGGTEAFF.

This clonotype came up a few times. The chain links TRBV12-3 or TRBV12-4 to TRBJ1-5; the match to TRBD1 covers 10 bases. The V segment lost 5 bases and the J segment 3 bases; nucleotides outside the gene matches: 7. The CDR3 is 16 amino acids. The CDR3 nucleotides are TGTGCCAGCAGTCTTATGGACAGGGGGATCAATCAGCCCCAGCATTTT. Protein: CASSLMDRGINQPQHF.

This clonotype came up many times. The V gene is TRBV7-6, the J gene TRBJ2-3, with D unresolved. The V gene's germline CDR1 is SGHVS and CDR2 FNYEAQ. V was pared by 2 bases and J by 2 bases, with 17 bases between. This CDR3 comprises 17 residues. The CDR3 region is CASSLRVVGKNTDTQYF. As DNA, the CDR3 is TGTGCCAGCAGCTTAAGAGTCGTGGGCAAGAACACAGATACGCAGTATTTT. The full variable domain, in which reference TRBV7-6 and TRBJ2-3 provide the parts outside the CDR3, is GAGVSQSPRYKVTKRGQDVALRCDPISGHVSLYWYRQALGQGPEFLTYFNYEAQQDKSGLPNDRFSAERPEGSISTLTIQRTEQRDSAMYRCASSLRVVGKNTDTQYFGPGTRLTVL.

V is TRBV6-2 or TRBV6-3 and J is TRBJ2-5; no definite D call. CDR3 length equals 14 residues. Germline V lookup: CDR1 MNHEY, CDR2 SVGEGT. The V and J ends lost 9 bases and 5 bases respectively, with 19 bases between them. CDR3 sequence reads: CASHYSGIRETQYF. CDR3 in DNA: TGTGCCAGTCACTACTCAGGTATTCGGGAGACCCAGTACTTC.

There are a few counts of this clonotype. The chain uses TRBV7-9 and TRBJ2-5; perhaps TRBD1 as D (5 bases). The CDR3 runs to 15 residues. The germline CDR1 and CDR2 sequences are SEHNR and FQNEAQ (reference sequence). V lost 7 bases and J lost 2, with 17 bases in between. CDR3 nucleotide sequence: TGTGCCAGCACCACCATAGGGGCAGGGCAAGAGACCCAGTACTTC. Translation: CASTTIGAGQETQYF.

This clonotype has a handful of counts. This chain connects TRBV28 to TRBJ1-6; maybe TRBD1 (5 bases). This CDR3 spans 17 amino acids. Trimming removed 5 bases from V and 2 bases from J, with 16 bases in between. Germline assignment: CDR1 MDHEN and CDR2 SYDVKM. The CDR3 protein is CASSAPVSGAYNSPLHF. The CDR3 DNA is TGTGCCAGCAGTGCCCCGGTGTCGGGGGCCTATAATTCACCCCTCCACTTT.

This clonotype has just a few counts. The chain joins TRBV29-1 to TRBJ2-7, with D possibly being TRBD1 (5 bases). CDR3 length: 14 amino acids. The V and J ends lost 0 bases and 2 bases respectively, with 11 bases between them. CDR1 is SQVTM and CDR2 is ANQGSEA in the germline V gene. This chain's CDR3 is CSVEEFRGPYEQYV. CDR3 sequence (DNA): TGCAGCGTTGAAGAGTTTAGGGGCCCCTACGAGCAGTACGTC.

This clonotype was seen a few times. J is TRBJ1-2 and V is TRBV7-8; D not resolved. The V gene's germline CDR1 is SGHVS and CDR2 FQNEAQ. V was trimmed by 4 bases and J by 2 bases, leaving 11 bases between them. The CDR3 length is 14 residues. DNA of the CDR3: TGTGCCAGCAGCTCGGAGGAACGGAACTATGGCTACACCTTC. Its translation: CASSSEERNYGYTF.

The J gene is TRBJ2-3, the V gene TRBV15; possibly TRBD1 for D (6 bases). Trimming took off 3 bases at V and 1 base at J, with 11 bases between the two ends. The CDR3 is 15 amino acids. Germline V CDR1 and CDR2: LNHNV, YYDKDF (reference sequence). CDR3 in amino acids: CATSRFRGGTDTQYF. The CDR3 nucleotides read TGTGCCACCAGCAGGTTCAGGGGAGGCACAGATACGCAGTATTTT.

The chain combines TRBV6-5 with TRBJ2-3, with 10 bases matching TRBD2. This CDR3 spans 15 amino acids. CDR1 is MNHEY, CDR2 SVGAGI, per germline. Trimming cost V 6 bases and J 3 bases; bases outside gene matches: 6. As DNA, the CDR3 is TGTGCCAGCAGCCCCGGGACTAGCGTGACAGATACGCAGTATTTT. This gives the protein CASSPGTSVTDTQYF.

This clonotype appeared a few times. The rearrangement links TRBV7-6 to TRBJ2-7, with 10 bases lining up with TRBD2. From germline, CDR1 is SGHVS and CDR2 FNYEAQ. This CDR3 region has 15 residues. V shed 1 base and J 3 bases; nucleotides not matched to a gene: 3. CDR3 region: CASSLERGGLYEQYF. The CDR3 coding sequence is TGTGCCAGCAGCTTAGAGCGGGGGGGCCTCTACGAGCAGTACTTC.

The gene calls are TRBV28 and TRBJ2-3; no definite D call. The CDR3 length is 14 residues. The germline V gene has CDR1 MDHEN and CDR2 SYDVKM. V dropped 1 base and J dropped 3 bases, with 8 bases sitting between them. The CDR3 loop reads CASSLLELTDTQYF. CDR3 DNA sequence: TGTGCCAGCAGTTTATTGGAGCTAACAGATACGCAGTATTTT.

The CDR3 DNA is TGTGCCAGCAGTCCGGACAGGTCAGGTGAAAAACTGTTTTTT. Translation gives CASSPDRSGEKLFF. The V gene is TRBV6-2 or TRBV6-3, the J gene TRBJ1-4; 7 nucleotides match TRBD1. The V segment lost 5 bases and the J segment 7 bases; nucleotides outside the gene matches: 7. The CDR3 extends over 14 amino acids. CDR1 and CDR2 (germline): MNHEY, SVGEGT.

J is TRBJ2-2 and V is TRBV6-5; 9 bases are shared with TRBD1. The CDR3 length is 17 residues. The germline gives CDR1 MNHEY, CDR2 SVGAGI. The V gene end was trimmed by 1 base and the J gene end by 0 bases; junction bases not matched to a gene: 3. The chain's CDR3 is CASSYWTGAANTGELFF. CDR3 DNA: TGTGCCAGCAGTTACTGGACAGGGGCCGCGAACACCGGGGAGCTGTTTTTT.

The V call is TRBV20-1, the J call TRBJ2-3, with TRBD2 identical over 7 bases. The germline CDR1 and CDR2 sequences are DFQATT and SNEGSKA (reference sequence). V lost 2 bases and J lost 2; bases outside the gene matches: 10. This CDR3 is built from 16 residues. CDR3 in amino acids: CSARLNSGTNTDTQYF. The DNA for the CDR3 is TGCAGTGCTAGACTAAACTCCGGGACTAACACAGATACGCAGTATTTT.